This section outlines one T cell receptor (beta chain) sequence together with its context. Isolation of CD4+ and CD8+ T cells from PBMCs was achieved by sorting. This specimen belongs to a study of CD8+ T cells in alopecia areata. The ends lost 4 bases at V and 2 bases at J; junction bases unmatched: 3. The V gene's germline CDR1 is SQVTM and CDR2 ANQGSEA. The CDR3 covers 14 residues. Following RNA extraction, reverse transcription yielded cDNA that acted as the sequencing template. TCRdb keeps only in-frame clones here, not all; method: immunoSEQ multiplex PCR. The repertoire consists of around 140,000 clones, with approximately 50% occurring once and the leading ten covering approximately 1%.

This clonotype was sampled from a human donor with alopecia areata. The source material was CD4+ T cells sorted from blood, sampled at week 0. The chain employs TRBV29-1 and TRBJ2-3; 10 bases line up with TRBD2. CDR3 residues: CSVAGTSDTDTQYF. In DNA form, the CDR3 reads TGCAGCGTTGCCGGGACTAGCGACACAGATACGCAGTATTTT.